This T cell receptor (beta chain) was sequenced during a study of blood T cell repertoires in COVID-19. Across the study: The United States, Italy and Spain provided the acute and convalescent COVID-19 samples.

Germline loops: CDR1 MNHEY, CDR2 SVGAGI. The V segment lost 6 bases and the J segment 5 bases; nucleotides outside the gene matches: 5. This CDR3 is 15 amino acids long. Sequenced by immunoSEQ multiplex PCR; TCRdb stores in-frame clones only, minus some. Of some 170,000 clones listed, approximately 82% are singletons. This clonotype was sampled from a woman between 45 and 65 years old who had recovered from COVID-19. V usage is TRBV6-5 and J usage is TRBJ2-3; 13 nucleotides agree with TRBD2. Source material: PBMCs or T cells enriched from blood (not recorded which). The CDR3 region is CASSPGLAGVDTQYF. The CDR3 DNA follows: TGTGCCAGCAGCCCCGGACTAGCGGGAGTAGATACGCAGTATTTT.